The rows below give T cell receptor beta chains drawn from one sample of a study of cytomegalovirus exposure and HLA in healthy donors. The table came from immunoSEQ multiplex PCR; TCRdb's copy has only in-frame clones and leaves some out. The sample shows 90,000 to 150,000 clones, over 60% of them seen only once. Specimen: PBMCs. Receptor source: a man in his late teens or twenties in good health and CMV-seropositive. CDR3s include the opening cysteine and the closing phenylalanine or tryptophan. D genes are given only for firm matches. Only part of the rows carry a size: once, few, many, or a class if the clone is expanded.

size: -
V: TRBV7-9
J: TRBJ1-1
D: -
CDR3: CASSFEGLPEAFF
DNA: TGTGCCAGCAGCTTTGAAGGACTGCCTGAAGCTTTCTTT

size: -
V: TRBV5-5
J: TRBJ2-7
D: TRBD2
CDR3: CASSLGLAGGREQYF
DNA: TGTGCCAGCAGCTTAGGACTAGCGGGAGGGAGAGAGCAGTACTTC

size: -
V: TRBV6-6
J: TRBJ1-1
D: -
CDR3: CASSYGAGTEAFF
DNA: TGTGCCAGCAGTTACGGGGCCGGCACTGAAGCTTTCTTT

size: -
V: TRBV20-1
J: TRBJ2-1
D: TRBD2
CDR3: CSVAGDEQFF
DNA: TGCAGTGTAGCGGGGGATGAGCAGTTCTTC

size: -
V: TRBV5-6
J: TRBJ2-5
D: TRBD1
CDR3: CASSIRADREETQYF
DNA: TGTGCCAGCAGCATCCGAGCCGACAGGGAAGAGACCCAGTACTTC

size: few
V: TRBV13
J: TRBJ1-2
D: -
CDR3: CASSSHREGRGYTF
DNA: TGTGCCAGCAGCTCTCACAGGGAGGGCCGGGGCTACACCTTC

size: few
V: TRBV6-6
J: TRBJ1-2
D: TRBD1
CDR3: CASTDRGSPNYGYTF
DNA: TGTGCCAGTACCGACAGGGGGTCTCCTAACTATGGCTACACCTTC

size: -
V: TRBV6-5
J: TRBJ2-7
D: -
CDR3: CATGGISYEQYF
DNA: TGTGCCACCGGCGGGATCTCCTACGAGCAGTACTTC

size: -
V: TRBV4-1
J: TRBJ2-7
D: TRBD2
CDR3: CASSPRDYPYEQYF
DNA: TGCGCCAGCAGTCCAAGGGACTACCCCTACGAGCAGTACTTC

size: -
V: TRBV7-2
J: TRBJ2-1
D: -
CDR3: CASRVTGSSYNEQFF
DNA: TGTGCCAGCAGGGTGACTGGGAGCTCCTACAATGAGCAGTTCTTC

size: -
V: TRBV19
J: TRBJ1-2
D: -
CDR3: CASSRNYGYTF
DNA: TGTGCCAGTTCGAGGAACTATGGCTACACCTTC

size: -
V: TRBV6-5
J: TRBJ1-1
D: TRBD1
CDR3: CASSSGTGAGTEAFF
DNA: TGTGCCAGCAGTTCCGGGACAGGGGCGGGCACTGAAGCTTTCTTT

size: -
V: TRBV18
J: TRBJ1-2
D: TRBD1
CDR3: CASSPSGRTGVGYGYTF
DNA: TGTGCCAGCTCACCAAGCGGGCGGACAGGGGTCGGCTATGGCTACACCTTC

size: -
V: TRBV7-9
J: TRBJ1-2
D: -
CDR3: CASSRDISGGYTF
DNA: TGTGCCAGCAGCCGCGACATTTCTGGGGGCTACACCTTC

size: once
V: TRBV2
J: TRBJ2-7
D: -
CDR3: CASSEALPGYYEQYF
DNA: TGTGCCAGCAGTGAAGCGCTTCCGGGTTACTACGAGCAGTACTTC

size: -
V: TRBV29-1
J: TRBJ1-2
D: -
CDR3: CSVEKGLDGYTF
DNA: TGCAGCGTTGAAAAGGGGTTGGATGGCTACACCTTC

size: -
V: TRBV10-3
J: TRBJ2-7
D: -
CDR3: CAISDRDTYEQYF
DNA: TGTGCCATCAGTGACCGGGATACCTACGAGCAGTACTTC

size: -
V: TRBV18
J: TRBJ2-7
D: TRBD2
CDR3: CASSPPLAGGPEEQYF
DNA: TGTGCCAGCTCACCACCTCTAGCGGGGGGCCCTGAAGAGCAGTACTTC

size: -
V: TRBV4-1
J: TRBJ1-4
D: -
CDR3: CASSQDDWEGDEANEKLFF
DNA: TGCGCCAGCAGCCAAGATGATTGGGAAGGGGATGAGGCTAATGAAAAACTGTTTTTT

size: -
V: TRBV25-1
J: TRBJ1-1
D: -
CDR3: CASSFPGTEAFF
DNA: TGTGCCAGCAGTTTCCCCGGGACAGAAGCTTTCTTT

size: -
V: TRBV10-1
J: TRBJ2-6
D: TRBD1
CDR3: CATYRDSHSGANVLTF
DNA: TGCGCCACCTACCGGGACAGCCACTCTGGGGCCAACGTCCTGACTTTC

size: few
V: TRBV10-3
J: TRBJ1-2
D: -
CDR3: CAISESGEGYGYTF
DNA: TGTGCCATCAGTGAGTCCGGGGAGGGATATGGCTACACCTTC

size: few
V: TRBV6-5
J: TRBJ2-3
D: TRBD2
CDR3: CASSYSTGGPRDTQYF
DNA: TGTGCCAGCAGTTACTCGACGGGGGGGCCTAGGGATACGCAGTATTTT

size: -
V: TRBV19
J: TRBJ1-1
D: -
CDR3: CASSSGIDTEAFF
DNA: TGTGCCAGTAGTTCCGGGATCGACACTGAAGCTTTCTTT

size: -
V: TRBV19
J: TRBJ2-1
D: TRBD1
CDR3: CASRYTGTGGYNEQFF
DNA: TGTGCCAGTCGTTACACCGGGACAGGGGGTTACAATGAGCAGTTCTTC

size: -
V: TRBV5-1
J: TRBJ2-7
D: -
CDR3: CASSRRQGRVTYEQYF
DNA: TGCGCCAGCAGCCGAAGACAAGGGAGAGTTACCTACGAGCAGTACTTC

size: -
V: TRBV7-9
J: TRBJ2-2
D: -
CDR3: CASSPGWGSTNTGELFF
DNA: TGTGCCAGCAGCCCTGGATGGGGCAGCACGAACACCGGGGAGCTGTTTTTT

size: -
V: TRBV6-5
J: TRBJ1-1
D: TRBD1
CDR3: CASSSSGTGVTFF
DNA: TGTGCCAGCAGTTCCTCCGGGACAGGGGTGACTTTCTTT

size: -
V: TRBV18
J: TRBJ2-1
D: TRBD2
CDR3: CASSPDGTSYLNEQFF
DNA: TGTGCCAGCTCACCAGATGGGACTAGCTACCTCAATGAGCAGTTCTTC

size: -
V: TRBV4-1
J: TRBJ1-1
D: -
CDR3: CASSLAVLSGSEAFF
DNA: TGCGCCAGCAGCCTAGCGGTTCTGAGTGGTTCTGAAGCTTTCTTT

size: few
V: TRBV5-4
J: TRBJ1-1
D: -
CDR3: CASSHSLNTEAFF
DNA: TGTGCCAGCAGCCATAGTCTTAACACTGAAGCTTTCTTT

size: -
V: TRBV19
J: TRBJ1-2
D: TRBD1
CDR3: CASGFLGQGNYGYTF
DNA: TGTGCCAGTGGCTTTTTGGGACAGGGTAATTATGGCTACACCTTC

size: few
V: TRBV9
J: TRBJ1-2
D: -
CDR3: CASSPRTFNYGYTF
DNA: TGTGCCAGCAGCCCGAGGACATTTAACTATGGCTACACCTTC

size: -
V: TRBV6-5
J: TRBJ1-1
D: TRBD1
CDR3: CASRWDRGNTEAFF
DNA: TGTGCCAGCAGGTGGGACAGGGGAAACACTGAAGCTTTCTTT

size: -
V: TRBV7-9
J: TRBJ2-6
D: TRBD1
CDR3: CASSPDRAGANGLTF
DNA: TGTGCCAGCAGCCCAGACAGGGCTGGGGCCAACGGCCTGACTTTC

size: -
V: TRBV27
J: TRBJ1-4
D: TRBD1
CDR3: CASSHRPGQGVEKLFF
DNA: TGTGCCAGCAGTCACCGTCCGGGACAGGGCGTGGAAAAACTGTTTTTT

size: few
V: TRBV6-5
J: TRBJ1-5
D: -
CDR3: CASSYGGFGQPQHF
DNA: TGTGCCAGCAGTTACGGGGGGTTTGGTCAGCCCCAGCATTTT

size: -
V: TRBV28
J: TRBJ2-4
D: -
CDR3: CASSSQGVGKNIQYF
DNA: TGTGCCAGCAGTTCCCAAGGGGTCGGGAAAAACATTCAGTACTTC

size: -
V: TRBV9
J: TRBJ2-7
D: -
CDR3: CASSVGSGSSYEQYF
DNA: TGTGCCAGCAGCGTAGGTAGCGGAAGCTCCTACGAGCAGTACTTC

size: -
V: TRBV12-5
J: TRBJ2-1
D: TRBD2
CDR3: CASGWRLTGTSSHEQFF
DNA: TGTGCTAGTGGTTGGCGCTTAACCGGGACTAGTTCTCATGAGCAGTTCTTC

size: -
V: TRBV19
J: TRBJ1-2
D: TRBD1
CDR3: CASSPHLSGTVSYGYTF
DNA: TGTGCCAGTAGTCCCCATCTCTCCGGGACAGTGAGCTATGGCTACACCTTC

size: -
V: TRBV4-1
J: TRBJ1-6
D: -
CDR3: CASSRRTANYNSPLHF
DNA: TGCGCCAGCAGCCGACGGACAGCCAACTATAATTCACCCCTCCACTTT

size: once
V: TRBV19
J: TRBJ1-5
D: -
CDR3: CASSILAAAGVAQPQHF
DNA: TGTGCCAGTAGTATTTTGGCGGCGGCAGGGGTGGCTCAGCCCCAGCATTTT

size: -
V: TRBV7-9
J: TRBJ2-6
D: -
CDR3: CASRNARANVLTF
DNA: TGTGCCAGCCGCAATGCGAGGGCCAACGTCCTGACTTTC

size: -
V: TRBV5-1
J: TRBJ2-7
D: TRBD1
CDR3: CASSHTGQGPLEQYF
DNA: TGCGCCAGCAGTCATACGGGACAGGGCCCTCTGGAGCAGTACTTC